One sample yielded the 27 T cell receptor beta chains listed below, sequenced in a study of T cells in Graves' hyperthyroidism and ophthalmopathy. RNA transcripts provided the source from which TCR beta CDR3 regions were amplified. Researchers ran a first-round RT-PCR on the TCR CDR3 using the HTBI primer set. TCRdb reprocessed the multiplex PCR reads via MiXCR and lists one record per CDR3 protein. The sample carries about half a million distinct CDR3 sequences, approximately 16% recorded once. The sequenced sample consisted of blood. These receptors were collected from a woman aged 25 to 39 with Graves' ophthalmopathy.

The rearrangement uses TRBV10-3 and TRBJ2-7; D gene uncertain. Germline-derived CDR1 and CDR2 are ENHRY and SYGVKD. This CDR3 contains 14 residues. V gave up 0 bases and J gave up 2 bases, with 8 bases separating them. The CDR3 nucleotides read TGTGCCATCAGTGAGTCGGTGGTTACCTACGAGCAGTACTTC. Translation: CAISESVVTYEQYF.

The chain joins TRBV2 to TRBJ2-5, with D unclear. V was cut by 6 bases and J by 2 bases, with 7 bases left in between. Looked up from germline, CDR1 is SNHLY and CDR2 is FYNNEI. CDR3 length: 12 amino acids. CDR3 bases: TGTGCCAGCAGGATTTTACAAGAGACCCAGTACTTC. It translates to CASRILQETQYF.

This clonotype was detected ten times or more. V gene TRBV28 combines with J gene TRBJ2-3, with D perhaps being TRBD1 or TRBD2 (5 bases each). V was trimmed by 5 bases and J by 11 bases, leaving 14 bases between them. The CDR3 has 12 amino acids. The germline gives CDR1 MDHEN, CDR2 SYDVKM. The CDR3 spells CASSGGPPLQYF. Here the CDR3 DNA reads TGTGCCAGCAGTGGGGGACCTCCGTTGCAGTATTTT.

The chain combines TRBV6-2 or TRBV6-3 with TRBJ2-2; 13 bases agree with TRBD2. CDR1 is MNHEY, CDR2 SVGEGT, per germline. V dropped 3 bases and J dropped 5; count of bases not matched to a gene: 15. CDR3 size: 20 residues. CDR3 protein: CASSYPGTSGATRETGELFF. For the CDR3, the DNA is TGTGCCAGCAGTTATCCTGGGACTAGCGGGGCCACCCGAGAGACCGGGGAGCTGTTTTTT.

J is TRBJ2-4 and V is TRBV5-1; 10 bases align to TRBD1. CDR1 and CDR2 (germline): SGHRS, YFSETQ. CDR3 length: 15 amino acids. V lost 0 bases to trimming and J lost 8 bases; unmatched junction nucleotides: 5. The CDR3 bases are TGCGCCAGCAGCTTGGAGGGACAGGGGAAGTACATTCAGTACTTC. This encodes CASSLEGQGKYIQYF.

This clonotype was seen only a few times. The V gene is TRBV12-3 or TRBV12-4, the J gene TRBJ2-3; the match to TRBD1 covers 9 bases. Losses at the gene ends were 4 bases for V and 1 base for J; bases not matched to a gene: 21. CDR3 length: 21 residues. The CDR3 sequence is CASSSSGQGRTGGSRTDTQYF. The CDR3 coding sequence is TGTGCCAGCAGTTCCTCCGGACAGGGGAGGACTGGCGGGTCGCGCACAGATACGCAGTATTTT.

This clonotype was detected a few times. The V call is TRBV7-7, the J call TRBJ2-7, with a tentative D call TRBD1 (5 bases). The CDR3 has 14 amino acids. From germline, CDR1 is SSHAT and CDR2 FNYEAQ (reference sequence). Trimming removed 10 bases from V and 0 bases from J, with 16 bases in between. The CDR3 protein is CATAEGVVSYEQYF. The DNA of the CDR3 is TGTGCCACCGCGGAAGGGGTGGTCTCCTACGAGCAGTACTTC.

The CDR3 nucleotides read TGTGCCTGGATGTGGGACACTAACTATGGCTACACCTTC. It translates to CAWMWDTNYGYTF. V usage is TRBV30 and J usage is TRBJ1-2, with D perhaps matching TRBD1 (6 bases). Looked up from germline, CDR1 is GTSNPN and CDR2 is SVGIG (reference sequence). CDR3 size: 13 residues. The germline V and J ends were trimmed by 4 bases and 0 bases, with 9 bases remaining between them.

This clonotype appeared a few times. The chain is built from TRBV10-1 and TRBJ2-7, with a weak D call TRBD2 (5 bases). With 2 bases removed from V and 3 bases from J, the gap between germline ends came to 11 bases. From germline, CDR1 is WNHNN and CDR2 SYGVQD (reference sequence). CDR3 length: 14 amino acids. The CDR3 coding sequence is TGCGCCAGCAGTGAGAGCCCTAGCCTCTACGAGCAGTACTTC. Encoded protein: CASSESPSLYEQYF.

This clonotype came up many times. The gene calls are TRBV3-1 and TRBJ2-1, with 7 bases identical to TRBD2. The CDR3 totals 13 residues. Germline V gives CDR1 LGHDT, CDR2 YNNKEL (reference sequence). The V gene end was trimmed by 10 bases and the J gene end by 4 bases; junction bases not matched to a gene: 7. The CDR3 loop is CATQRGRYNEQFF. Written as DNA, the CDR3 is TGTGCCACCCAGCGGGGACGTTACAATGAGCAGTTCTTC.

CDR3 bases: TGCGCCAGCAGCCAGGTATCTAGCGTCAAAAACATTCAGTACTTC. Its protein product is CASSQVSSVKNIQYF. The rearrangement uses TRBV4-1 and TRBJ2-4, with a tentative D call TRBD2 (6 bases). CDR1 MGHRA and CDR2 YSYEKL come from the germline V gene. The V end was cut by 3 bases, the J end by 3 bases, with 12 bases between. CDR3 length: 15 amino acids.

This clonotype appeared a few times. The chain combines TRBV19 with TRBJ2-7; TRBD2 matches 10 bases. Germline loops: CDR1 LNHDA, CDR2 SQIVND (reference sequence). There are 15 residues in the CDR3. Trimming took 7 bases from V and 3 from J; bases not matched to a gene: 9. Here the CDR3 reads CASKSASGSIYEQYF. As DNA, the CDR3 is TGTGCCAGTAAATCGGCTAGCGGGAGCATCTACGAGCAGTACTTC. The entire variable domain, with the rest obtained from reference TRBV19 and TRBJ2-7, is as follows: DGGITQSPKYLFRKEGQNVTLSCEQNLNHDAMYWYRQDPGQGLRLIYYSQIVNDFQKGDIAEGYSVSREKKESFPLTVTSAQKNPTAFYLCASKSASGSIYEQYFGPGTRLTVT.

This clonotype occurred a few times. The CDR3 nucleotides are TGCGCCAGCAGCCAACATAGCAATCAGCCCCAGCATTTT. It translates to CASSQHSNQPQHF. This chain links TRBV4-3 with TRBJ1-5, with unresolved D. Germline CDR1 reads LGHNA; CDR2 reads YSLEER. Trimming removed 2 bases at V and 0 bases at J, with 2 bases between. CDR3 length: 13 residues.

DNA for the CDR3: TGTGCCAGCAGCCCCACAACGGAAGGGTTCGAGTGGGAGCTGTTTTTT. Protein sequence: CASSPTTEGFEWELFF. The chain is built from TRBV3-1 and TRBJ2-2, with D uncertain. Germline V CDR1 and CDR2: LGHDT, YNNKEL (reference sequence). The V end was cut by 4 bases, the J end by 9 bases, with 21 bases between. The CDR3 is 16 residues long.

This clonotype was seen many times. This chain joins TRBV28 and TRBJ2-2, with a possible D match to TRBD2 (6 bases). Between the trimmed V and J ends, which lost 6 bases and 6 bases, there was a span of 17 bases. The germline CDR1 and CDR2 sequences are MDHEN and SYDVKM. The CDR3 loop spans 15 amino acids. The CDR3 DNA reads TGTGCCAGCAGCCCCGGGACTCATCCTTCCGGGGAGCTGTTTTTT. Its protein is CASSPGTHPSGELFF.

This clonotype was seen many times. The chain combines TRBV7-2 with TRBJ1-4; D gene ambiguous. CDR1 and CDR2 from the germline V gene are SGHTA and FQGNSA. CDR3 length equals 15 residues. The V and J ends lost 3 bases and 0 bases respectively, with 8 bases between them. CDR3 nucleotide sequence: TGTGCCAGCAGCTTTAAAAGGACAACTAATGAAAAACTGTTTTTT. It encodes CASSFKRTTNEKLFF.

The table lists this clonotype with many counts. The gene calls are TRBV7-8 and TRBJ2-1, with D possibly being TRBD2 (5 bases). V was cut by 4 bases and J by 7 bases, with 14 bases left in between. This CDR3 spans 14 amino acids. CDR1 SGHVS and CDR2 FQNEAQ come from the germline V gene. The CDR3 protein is CASSSPSTRNEQFF. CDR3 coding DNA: TGTGCCAGCAGCTCCCCCTCAACTAGAAATGAGCAGTTCTTC.

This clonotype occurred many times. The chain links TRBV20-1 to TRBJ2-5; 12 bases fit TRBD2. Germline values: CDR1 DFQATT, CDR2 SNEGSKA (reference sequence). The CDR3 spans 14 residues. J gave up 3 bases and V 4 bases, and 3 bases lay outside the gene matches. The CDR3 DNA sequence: TGCAGTGCTACTAGCGGGAGGGCGGAAGAGACCCAGTACTTC. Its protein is CSATSGRAEETQYF.

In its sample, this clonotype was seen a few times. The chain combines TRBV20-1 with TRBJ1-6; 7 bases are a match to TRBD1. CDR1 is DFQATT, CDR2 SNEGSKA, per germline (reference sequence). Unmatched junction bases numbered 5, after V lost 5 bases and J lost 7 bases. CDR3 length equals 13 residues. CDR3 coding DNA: TGCAGTGCTCAACAGGGGTTGAATTCACCCCTCCACTTT. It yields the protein CSAQQGLNSPLHF.

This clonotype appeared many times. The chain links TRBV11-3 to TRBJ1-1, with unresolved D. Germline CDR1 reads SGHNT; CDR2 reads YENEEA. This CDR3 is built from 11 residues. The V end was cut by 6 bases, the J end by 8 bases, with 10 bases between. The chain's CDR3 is CASSLYEEAFF. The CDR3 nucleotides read TGTGCCAGCAGTCTCTACGAAGAAGCTTTCTTT.

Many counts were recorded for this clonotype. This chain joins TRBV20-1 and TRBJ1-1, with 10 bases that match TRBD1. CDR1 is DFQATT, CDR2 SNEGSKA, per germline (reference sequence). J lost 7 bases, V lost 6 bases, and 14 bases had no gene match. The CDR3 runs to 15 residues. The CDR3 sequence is CSAPNTRTGGSEAFF. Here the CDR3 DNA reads TGCAGTGCCCCAAATACTCGGACAGGGGGGAGTGAAGCTTTCTTT.

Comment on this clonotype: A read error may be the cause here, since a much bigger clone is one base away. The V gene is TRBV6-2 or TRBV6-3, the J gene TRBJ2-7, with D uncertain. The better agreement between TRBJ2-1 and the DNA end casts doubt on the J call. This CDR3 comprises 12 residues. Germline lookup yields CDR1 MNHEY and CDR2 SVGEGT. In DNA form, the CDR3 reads TGTGCCAGCAGTTACGACGGAGACGAGCAGTTCTTC. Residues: CASSYDGDEQFF.

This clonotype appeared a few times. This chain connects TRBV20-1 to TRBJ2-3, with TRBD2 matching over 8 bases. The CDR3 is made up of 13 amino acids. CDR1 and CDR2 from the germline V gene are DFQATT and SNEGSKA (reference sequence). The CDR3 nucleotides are TGCAGCGGGAGGGCGGGAGCCACAGATACGCAGTATTTT. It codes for CSGRAGATDTQYF.

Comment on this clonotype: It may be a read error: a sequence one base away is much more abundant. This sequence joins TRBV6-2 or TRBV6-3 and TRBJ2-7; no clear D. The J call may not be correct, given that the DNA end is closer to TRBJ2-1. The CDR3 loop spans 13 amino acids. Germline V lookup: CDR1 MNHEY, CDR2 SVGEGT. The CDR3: CASSDPGAYEQFF. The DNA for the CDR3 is TGTGCCAGCAGTGACCCGGGCGCCTACGAGCAGTTCTTC.

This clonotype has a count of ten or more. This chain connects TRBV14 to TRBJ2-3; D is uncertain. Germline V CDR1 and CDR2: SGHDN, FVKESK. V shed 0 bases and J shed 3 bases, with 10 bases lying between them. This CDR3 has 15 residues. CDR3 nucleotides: TGTGCCAGCAGCCAAGAGGTGGGGTTTACAGATACGCAGTATTTT. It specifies CASSQEVGFTDTQYF.

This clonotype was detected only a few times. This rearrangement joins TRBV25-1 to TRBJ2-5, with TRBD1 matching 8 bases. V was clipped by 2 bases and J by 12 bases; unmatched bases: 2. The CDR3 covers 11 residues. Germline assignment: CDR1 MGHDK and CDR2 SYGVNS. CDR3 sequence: CASSETTGEYF. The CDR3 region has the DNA TGTGCCAGCAGTGAAACGACAGGGGAGTACTTC.

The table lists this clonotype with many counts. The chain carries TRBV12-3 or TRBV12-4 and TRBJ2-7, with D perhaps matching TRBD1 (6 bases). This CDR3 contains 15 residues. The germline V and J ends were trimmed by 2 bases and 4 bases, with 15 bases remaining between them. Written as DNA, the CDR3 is TGTGCCAGCAGTTTACCGCAGGGGCCACCGTACGAGCAGTACTTC. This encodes CASSLPQGPPYEQYF.